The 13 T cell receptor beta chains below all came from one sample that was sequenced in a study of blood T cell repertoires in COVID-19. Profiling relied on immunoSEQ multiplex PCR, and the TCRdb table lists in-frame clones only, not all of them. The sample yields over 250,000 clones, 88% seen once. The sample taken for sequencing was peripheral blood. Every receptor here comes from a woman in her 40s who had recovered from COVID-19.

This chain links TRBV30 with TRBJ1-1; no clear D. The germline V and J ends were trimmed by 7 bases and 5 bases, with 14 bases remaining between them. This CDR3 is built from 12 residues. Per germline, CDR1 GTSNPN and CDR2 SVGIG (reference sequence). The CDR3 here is CALRQRGTEAFF. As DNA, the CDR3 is TGTGCCTTAAGGCAGAGAGGGACTGAAGCTTTCTTT.

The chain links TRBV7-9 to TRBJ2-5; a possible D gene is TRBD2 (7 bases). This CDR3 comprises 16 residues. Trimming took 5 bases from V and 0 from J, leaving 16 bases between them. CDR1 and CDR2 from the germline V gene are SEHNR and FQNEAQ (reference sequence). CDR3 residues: CASSPPWGGHQETQYF. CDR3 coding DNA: TGTGCCAGCAGCCCCCCCTGGGGGGGCCACCAAGAGACCCAGTACTTC.

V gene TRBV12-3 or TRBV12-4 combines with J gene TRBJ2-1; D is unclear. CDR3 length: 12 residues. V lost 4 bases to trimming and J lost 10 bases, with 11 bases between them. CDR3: CASSWSVWEQFF. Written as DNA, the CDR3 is TGTGCCAGCAGTTGGTCGGTCTGGGAGCAGTTCTTC.

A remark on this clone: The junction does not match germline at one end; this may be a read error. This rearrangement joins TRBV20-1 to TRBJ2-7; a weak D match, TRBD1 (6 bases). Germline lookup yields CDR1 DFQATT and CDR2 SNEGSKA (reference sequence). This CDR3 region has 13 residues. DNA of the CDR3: TGCAGTGCTAGTGCAGGGGTAACCTATGAGCAGTACTTC. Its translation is CSASAGVTYEQYF.

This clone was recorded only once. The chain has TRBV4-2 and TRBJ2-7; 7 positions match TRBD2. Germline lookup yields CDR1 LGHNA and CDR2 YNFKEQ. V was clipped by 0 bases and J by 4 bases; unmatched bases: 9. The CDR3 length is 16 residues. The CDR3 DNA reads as TGTGCCAGCAGCCAAGATGGGGCGGGAGTAGGGTACGAGCAGTACTTC. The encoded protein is CASSQDGAGVGYEQYF.

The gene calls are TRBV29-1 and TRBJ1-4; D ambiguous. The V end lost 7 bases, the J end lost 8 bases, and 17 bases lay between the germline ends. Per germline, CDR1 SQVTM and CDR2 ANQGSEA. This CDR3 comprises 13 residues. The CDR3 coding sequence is TGCAGCGCAGAGGCCCCCGCGGGGGAAAAACTGTTTTTT. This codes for CSAEAPAGEKLFF.

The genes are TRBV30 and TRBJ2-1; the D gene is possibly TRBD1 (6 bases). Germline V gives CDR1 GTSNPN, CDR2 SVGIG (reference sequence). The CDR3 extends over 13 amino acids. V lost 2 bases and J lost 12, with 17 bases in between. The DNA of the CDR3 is TGTGCCTGGAGTAGGGGGACACCCGGTGTGCAGTTCTTC. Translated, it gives CAWSRGTPGVQFF.

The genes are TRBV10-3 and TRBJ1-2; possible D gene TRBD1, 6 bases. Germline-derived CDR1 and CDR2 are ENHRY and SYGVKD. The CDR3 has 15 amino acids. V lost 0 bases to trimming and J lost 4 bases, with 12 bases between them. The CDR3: CAISESITGTYGYTF. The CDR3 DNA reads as TGTGCCATCAGTGAGTCGATCACAGGGACCTATGGCTACACCTTC.

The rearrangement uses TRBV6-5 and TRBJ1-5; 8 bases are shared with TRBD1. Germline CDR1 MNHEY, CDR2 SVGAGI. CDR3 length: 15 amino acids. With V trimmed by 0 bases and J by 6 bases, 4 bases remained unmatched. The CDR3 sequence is CASSYSAGGGQPQHF. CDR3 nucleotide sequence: TGTGCCAGCAGTTACTCGGCAGGGGGCGGTCAGCCCCAGCATTTT.

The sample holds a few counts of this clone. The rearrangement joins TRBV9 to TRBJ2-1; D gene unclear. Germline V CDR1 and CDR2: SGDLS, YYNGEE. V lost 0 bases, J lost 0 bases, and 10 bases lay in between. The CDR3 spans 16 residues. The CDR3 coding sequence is TGTGCCAGCAGCGTAGGAGGCGGATTCTCCTACAATGAGCAGTTCTTC. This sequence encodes CASSVGGGFSYNEQFF.

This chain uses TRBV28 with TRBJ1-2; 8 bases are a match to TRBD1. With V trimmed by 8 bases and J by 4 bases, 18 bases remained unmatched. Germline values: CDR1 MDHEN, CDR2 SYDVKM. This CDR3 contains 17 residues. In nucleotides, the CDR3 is TGTGCCAGCGCACCAGCAGGGGGCAGGGTTGGGGGCTATGGCTACACCTTC. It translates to CASAPAGGRVGGYGYTF.

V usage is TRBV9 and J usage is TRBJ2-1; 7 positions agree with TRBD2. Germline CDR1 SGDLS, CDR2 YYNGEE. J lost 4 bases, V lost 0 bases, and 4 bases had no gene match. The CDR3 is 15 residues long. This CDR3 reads CASSVGWGGYNEQFF. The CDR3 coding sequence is TGTGCCAGCAGCGTAGGTTGGGGGGGTTACAATGAGCAGTTCTTC.

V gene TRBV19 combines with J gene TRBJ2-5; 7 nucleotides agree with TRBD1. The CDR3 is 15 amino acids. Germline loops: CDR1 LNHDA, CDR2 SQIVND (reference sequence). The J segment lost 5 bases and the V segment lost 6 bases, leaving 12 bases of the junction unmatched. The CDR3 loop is CASSHTRGLMETQYF. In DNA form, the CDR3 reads TGTGCCAGTAGCCATACGAGGGGGCTAATGGAGACCCAGTACTTC. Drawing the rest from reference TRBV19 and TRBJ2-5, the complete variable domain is DGGITQSPKYLFRKEGQNVTLSCEQNLNHDAMYWYRQDPGQGLRLIYYSQIVNDFQKGDIAEGYSVSREKKESFPLTVTSAQKNPTAFYLCASSHTRGLMETQYFGPGTRLLVL.